This T cell receptor (beta chain) was identified in a study of human T cells and chemical hapten exposure. Study summary: An approximately 2 cm by approximately 2 cm inner upper arm patch received 2% DPC for sensitization. All through the approximately 22-week study, the scalp of each patient received diphenylcyclopropenone doses weekly. The study's findings and limits: Significantly more large CDR3 similarity clusters arose among expanded TCRs than among controls.

Time point noted: patch test 2, 6 weeks after DPC sensitization. Treatment here: therapeutic diphenylcyclopropenone sensitization with weekly scalp DPC. TCRdb reprocessed the RACE reads via MiXCR and lists one record per CDR3 protein. The table lists roughly 69,000 distinct CDR3 sequences, around a tenth of them singletons, with around 6.8% in the top ten. In the case of this clonotype: The antigen is not known.

The source of this sequence is a woman aged 45 to 65 with alopecia areata. Some clones in this sample may be carry-over from other donors' samples. Sample: whole blood, taken in connection with sensitization to the hapten diphenylcyclopropenone (DPC).

CDR3 bases: TGCAGCGTTCAAATAACCCCCTACGAGCAGTACTTC. Translation gives CSVQITPYEQYF. The V call is TRBV29-1, the J call TRBJ2-7; D is uncertain. Trimming pared 5 bases from V and 2 bases from J, leaving 10 bases between. The CDR3 contains 12 residues. Germline CDR1 SQVTM, CDR2 ANQGSEA.